Shown below are 4 T cell receptor beta chains from a single sample sequenced in a study of blood T cell repertoires in COVID-19. Generated by immunoSEQ multiplex PCR, the TCRdb table keeps only in-frame clones and is missing some. The profile shows roughly 150,000 clones, roughly 89% of them singletons. Sequencing was performed on peripheral blood. The source of these receptors is a human donor in a cohort sampled during active COVID-19.

The chain links TRBV5-4 to TRBJ1-2; 8 nucleotides line up with TRBD1. The germline CDR1 and CDR2 sequences are SGHNT and YYREEE (reference sequence). This CDR3 has 13 amino acids. The J segment lost 7 bases and the V segment lost 1 base, leaving 3 bases of the junction unmatched. The chain's CDR3 is CASSLQGAGGYTF. The CDR3 DNA follows: TGTGCCAGCAGCTTGCAGGGGGCGGGTGGCTACACCTTC. The variable domain in full, with the rest retrieved from reference TRBV5-4 and TRBJ1-2, is ETGVTQSPTHLIKTRGQQVTLRCSSQSGHNTVSWYQQALGQGPQFIFQYYREEENGRGNFPPRFSGLQFPNYSSELNVNALELDDSALYLCASSLQGAGGYTFGSGTRLTVV.

A single count supports this clone. This chain links TRBV6-6 with TRBJ2-3; TRBD1 is a possible D gene (5 bases). Per the germline V gene, CDR1 is MNHNY and CDR2 is SVGAGI (reference sequence). The CDR3 is 16 residues long. The V and J ends lost 0 bases and 2 bases respectively, with 12 bases between them. The CDR3: CASSYSSGQLTDTQYF. The DNA of the CDR3 is TGTGCCAGCAGTTACTCCTCAGGACAACTCACAGATACGCAGTATTTT.

The V and J genes are TRBV28 and TRBJ1-1; D perhaps matches TRBD1 (6 bases). The CDR3 is made up of 14 amino acids. Trimming took 5 bases from V and 1 from J, leaving 11 bases between them. Germline V gives CDR1 MDHEN, CDR2 SYDVKM. This chain's CDR3 is CASSPGQPNTEAFF. CDR3 DNA sequence: TGTGCCAGCAGTCCTGGACAGCCGAACACTGAAGCTTTCTTT.

The V gene is TRBV28, the J gene TRBJ2-3, with 8 nucleotides matching TRBD1. V gave up 5 bases and J gave up 0 bases; unmatched junction bases: 4. CDR1 is MDHEN, CDR2 SYDVKM, per germline. The CDR3 runs 15 residues. The CDR3 DNA follows: TGTGCCAGCAGTCGCCGGGACAGGAGCACAGATACGCAGTATTTT. Encoded protein: CASSRRDRSTDTQYF.